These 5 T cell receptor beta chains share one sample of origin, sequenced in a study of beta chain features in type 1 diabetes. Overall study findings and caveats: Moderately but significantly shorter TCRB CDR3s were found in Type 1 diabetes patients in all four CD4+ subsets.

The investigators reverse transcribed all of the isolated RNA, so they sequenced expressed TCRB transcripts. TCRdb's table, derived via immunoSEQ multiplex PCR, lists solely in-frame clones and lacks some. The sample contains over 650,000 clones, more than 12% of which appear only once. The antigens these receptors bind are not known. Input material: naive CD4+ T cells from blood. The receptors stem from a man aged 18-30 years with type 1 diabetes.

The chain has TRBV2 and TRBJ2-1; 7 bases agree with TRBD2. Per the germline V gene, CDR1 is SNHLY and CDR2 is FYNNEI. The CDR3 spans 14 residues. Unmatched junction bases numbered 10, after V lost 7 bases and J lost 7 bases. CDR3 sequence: CASTNSWGGNEQFF. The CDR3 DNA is TGTGCCAGCACTAACTCCTGGGGGGGGAATGAGCAGTTCTTC.

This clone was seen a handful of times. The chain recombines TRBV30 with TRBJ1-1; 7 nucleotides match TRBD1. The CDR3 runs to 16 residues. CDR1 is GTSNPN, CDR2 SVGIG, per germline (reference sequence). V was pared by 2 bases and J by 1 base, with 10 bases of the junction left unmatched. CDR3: CAWSLTGAKRNTEAFF. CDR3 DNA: TGTGCCTGGAGTTTAACAGGGGCGAAAAGGAACACTGAAGCTTTCTTT.

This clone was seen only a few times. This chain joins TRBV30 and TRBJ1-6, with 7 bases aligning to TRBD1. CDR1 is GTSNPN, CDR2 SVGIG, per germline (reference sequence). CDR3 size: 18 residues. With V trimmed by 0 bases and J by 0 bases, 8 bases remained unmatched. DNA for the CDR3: TGTGCCTGGAGTGTACGTCAGGGACAGAGCTCCTATAATTCACCCCTCCACTTT. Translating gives CAWSVRQGQSSYNSPLHF.

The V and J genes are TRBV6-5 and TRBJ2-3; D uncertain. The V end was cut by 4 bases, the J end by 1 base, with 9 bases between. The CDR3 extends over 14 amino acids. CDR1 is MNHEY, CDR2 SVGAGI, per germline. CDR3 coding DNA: TGTGCCAGCAGTTTTCTGAGCGGCACAGATACGCAGTATTTT. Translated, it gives CASSFLSGTDTQYF.

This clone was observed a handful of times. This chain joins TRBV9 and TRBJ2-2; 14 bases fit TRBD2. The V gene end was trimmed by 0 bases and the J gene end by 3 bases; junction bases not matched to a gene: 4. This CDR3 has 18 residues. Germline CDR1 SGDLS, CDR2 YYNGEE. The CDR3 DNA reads TGTGCCAGCAGCGTAGAGGGACTAGCGGGAGATGACACCGGGGAGCTGTTTTTT. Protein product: CASSVEGLAGDDTGELFF.